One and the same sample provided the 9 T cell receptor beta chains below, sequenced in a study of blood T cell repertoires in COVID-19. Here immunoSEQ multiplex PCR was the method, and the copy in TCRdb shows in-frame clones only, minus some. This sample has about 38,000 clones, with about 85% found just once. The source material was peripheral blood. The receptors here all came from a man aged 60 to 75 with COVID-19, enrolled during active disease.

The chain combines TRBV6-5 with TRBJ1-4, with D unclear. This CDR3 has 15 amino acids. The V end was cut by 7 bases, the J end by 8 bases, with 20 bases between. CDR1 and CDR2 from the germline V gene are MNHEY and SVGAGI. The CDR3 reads CASTLGLAHGEKLFF. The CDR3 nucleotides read TGTGCCAGCACGCTGGGCCTAGCCCACGGAGAAAAACTGTTTTTT.

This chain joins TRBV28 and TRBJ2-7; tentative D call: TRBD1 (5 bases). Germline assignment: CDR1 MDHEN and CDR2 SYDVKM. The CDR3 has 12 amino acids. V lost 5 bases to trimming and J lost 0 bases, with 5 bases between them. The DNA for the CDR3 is TGTGCCAGCAGTGACAGCTCCTACGAGCAGTACTTC. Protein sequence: CASSDSSYEQYF.

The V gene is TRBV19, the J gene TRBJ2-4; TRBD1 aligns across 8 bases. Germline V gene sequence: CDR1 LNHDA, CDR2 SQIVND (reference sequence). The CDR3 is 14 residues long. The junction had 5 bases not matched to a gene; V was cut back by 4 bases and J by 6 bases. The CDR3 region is CASSSQDRVNIQYF. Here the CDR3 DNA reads TGTGCCAGTAGTAGTCAGGACAGGGTAAACATTCAGTACTTC.

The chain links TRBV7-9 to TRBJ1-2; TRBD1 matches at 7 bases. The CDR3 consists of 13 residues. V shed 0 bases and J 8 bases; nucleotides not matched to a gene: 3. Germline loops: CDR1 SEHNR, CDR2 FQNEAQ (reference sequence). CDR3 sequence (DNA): TGTGCCAGCAGCTTAGCCAGGGGGAGGGGCTACACCTTC. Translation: CASSLARGRGYTF.

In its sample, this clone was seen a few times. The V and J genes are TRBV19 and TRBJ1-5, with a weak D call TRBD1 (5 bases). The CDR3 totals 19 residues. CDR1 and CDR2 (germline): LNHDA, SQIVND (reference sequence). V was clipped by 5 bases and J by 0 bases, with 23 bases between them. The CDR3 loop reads CASSAPTGISTYSNQPQHF. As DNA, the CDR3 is TGTGCCAGTAGTGCACCTACAGGAATCAGCACCTATAGCAATCAGCCCCAGCATTTT.

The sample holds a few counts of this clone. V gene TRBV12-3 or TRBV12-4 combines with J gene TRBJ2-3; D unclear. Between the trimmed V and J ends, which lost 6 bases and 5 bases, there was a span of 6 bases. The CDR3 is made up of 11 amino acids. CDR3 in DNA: TGTGCCAGCAGCATTAGAGATACGCAGTATTTT. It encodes CASSIRDTQYF.

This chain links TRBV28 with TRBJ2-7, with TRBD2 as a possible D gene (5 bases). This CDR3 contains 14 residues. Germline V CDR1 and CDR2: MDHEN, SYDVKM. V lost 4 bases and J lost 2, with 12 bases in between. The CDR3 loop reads CASSSGGHTYEQYF. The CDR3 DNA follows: TGTGCCAGCAGTTCTGGCGGGCACACCTACGAGCAGTACTTC.

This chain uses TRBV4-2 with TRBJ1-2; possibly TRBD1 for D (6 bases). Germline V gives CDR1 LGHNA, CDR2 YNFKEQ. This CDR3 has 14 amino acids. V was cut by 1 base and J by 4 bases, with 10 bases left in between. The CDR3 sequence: CASSQGQDPYGYTF. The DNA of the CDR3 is TGTGCCAGCAGCCAAGGACAGGACCCCTATGGCTACACCTTC.

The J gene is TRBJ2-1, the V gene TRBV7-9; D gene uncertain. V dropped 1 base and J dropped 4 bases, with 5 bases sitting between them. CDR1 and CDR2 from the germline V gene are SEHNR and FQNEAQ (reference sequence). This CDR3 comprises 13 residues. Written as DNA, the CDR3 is TGTGCCAGCAGCTTAGGGGCTTACAATGAGCAGTTCTTC. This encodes CASSLGAYNEQFF.